A selection of T cell receptor beta chains follows, all from one sample in a study of blood T cell repertoires in COVID-19. The method was immunoSEQ multiplex PCR; TCRdb's version includes in-frame clones alone and lacks a portion of them. Of approximately 220,000 clones listed, under 90% were seen once; the top ten hold about 2.3%. The sample taken for sequencing was peripheral blood. These TCRs come from a woman aged 40-49 years with active or convalescent COVID-19. CDR3s include the opening cysteine and the closing phenylalanine or tryptophan. D genes are given only for firm matches. Size values are once, few and many counts, or a class for expanded clones, and some rows have none.

TRBD1	TRBJ2-2	TRBV4-1	-	TGCGCCAGCAGCCAGCCATACAGGGGGCAAGACGTCGGGGAGCTGTTTTTT	CASSQPYRGQDVGELFF
-	TRBJ1-2	TRBV6-2/TRBV6-3	-	TGTGCCAGCAGTTACTCGCTGGGACAATCATATGGCTACACCTTC	CASSYSLGQSYGYTF
-	TRBJ1-3	TRBV6-5	-	TGTGCCAGCAGTTACTCATTTACTAACTCTGGAAACACCATATATTTT	CASSYSFTNSGNTIYF
-	TRBJ1-2	TRBV7-8	-	TGTGCCAGCAGCTTATCGGGTGGCGGCTACACCTTC	CASSLSGGGYTF
-	TRBJ1-1	TRBV4-1	-	TGCGCCAGCAGCCCCGTTGGCAGGGGCGTGAAAGGAGCTTTCTTT	CASSPVGRGVKGAFF
-	TRBJ1-6	TRBV19	-	TGTGCCAGTAAGAGGGATTATGACTATAATTCACCCCTCCACTTT	CASKRDYDYNSPLHF
-	TRBJ1-5	TRBV7-2	-	TGTGCCAGCAGCTTACAGAACAATCAGCCCCAGCATTTT	CASSLQNNQPQHF
-	TRBJ2-5	TRBV30	-	TGTGCCTGGAGTGTAGGGACACAAGAGACCCAGTACTTC	CAWSVGTQETQYF
TRBD1	TRBJ2-7	TRBV18	-	TGTGCCAGCTCACCAAACAGGGGCTCCTACGAGCAGTACTTC	CASSPNRGSYEQYF
-	TRBJ2-3	TRBV19	-	TGTGCCAGTAGTATTATCGGTAGCGGAACAGATACGCAGTATTTT	CASSIIGSGTDTQYF
-	TRBJ1-5	TRBV28	-	TGTGCCAGCAGTTCCGGACAGCCTGGGAATCAGCCCCAGCATTTT	CASSSGQPGNQPQHF
TRBD2	TRBJ2-1	TRBV9	-	TGTGCCAGCAGCTCGATAGCGGGGGTCTACAATGAGCAGTTCTTC	CASSSIAGVYNEQFF
TRBD1	TRBJ2-5	TRBV5-6	-	TGTGCCAGCAGCCTGGACAGGGGGCCAGAGACCCAGTACTTC	CASSLDRGPETQYF
TRBD2	TRBJ2-3	TRBV2	-	TGTGCCAGCAGTGGAGGCGGGGGGGAAAGCACAGATACGCAGTATTTT	CASSGGGGESTDTQYF
TRBD1	TRBJ2-7	TRBV10-1	-	TGCGCCAGCAGTGGGATAAAGGGGACAGGGGGTAAGAGAGGGGACGAGCAGTACTTC	CASSGIKGTGGKRGDEQYF
-	TRBJ2-5	TRBV6-2/TRBV6-3	-	TGTGCCAGCAGCCGCGGGGATCAAGAGACCCAGTACTTC	CASSRGDQETQYF
TRBD1	TRBJ1-1	TRBV5-1	-	TGCGCCAGCAGCTTGGAGGACAGGGGCGCAGAAGCTTTCTTT	CASSLEDRGAEAFF
-	TRBJ1-1	TRBV13	-	TGTGCCAGCAGCACAGATAGTAAGAGCACTGAAGCTTTCTTT	CASSTDSKSTEAFF
-	TRBJ2-1	TRBV4-3	-	TGCGCCAGCAGCCAAGATGACCGGATCGCCGGGGGTAAAGGTGAGCAGTTCTTC	CASSQDDRIAGGKGEQFF
TRBD1	TRBJ2-7	TRBV5-1	-	TGCGCCAGCTGGGGACAGTCCTACGAGCAGTACTTC	CASWGQSYEQYF
TRBD1	TRBJ2-1	TRBV28	-	TGTGCCAGCCGCGGGGACAGGGGTCACAATGAGCAGTTCTTC	CASRGDRGHNEQFF
-	TRBJ1-5	TRBV4-1	-	TGCGCCAGCAGCCAAGATCAGAATCAGCCCCAGCATTTT	CASSQDQNQPQHF
TRBD2	TRBJ2-1	TRBV24-1	-	TGTGCCACCAGTGGTGCTAGCGGGGGAAGAATGTCCTACAATGAGCAGTTCTTC	CATSGASGGRMSYNEQFF
-	TRBJ2-2	TRBV28	-	TGTGCCAGCAGTCAACAAGGGGGCACCGGGGAGCTGTTTTTT	CASSQQGGTGELFF
TRBD1	TRBJ2-1	TRBV5-6	large	TGTGCCAGCAGCTCTTTAAGCTACGGCGGGACAGGTTTAAATGAGCAGTTCTTC	CASSSLSYGGTGLNEQFF
TRBD1	TRBJ1-5	TRBV5-6	-	TGTGCCAGCAGCTGGGGGACAGGGTACCAGCCCCAGCATTTT	CASSWGTGYQPQHF
-	TRBJ1-5	TRBV7-9	-	TGTGCCAGCAGTTCACAGGGACTACAGCCCCAGCATTTT	CASSSQGLQPQHF
TRBD1	TRBJ1-6	TRBV5-5	-	TGTGCCAGCAACCACCCGGGACAGGGGGCGCTTAATTCACCCCTCCACTTT	CASNHPGQGALNSPLHF